This T cell receptor beta chain was obtained from a study of CXCR3-negative and CXCR3-positive naive CD8 T cells. This CDR3 is 14 amino acids long. CDR1 is MDHEN, CDR2 SYDVKM, per germline. Notes on this clonotype: Its cognate antigen is unknown.

All TRB cDNA libraries came from 5' RACE performed with UMI labels. TCRdb reworked the 5' RACE reads into one entry per CDR3 protein, no DNA. Reported are 110,000 or so distinct CDR3 sequences; the ten largest clones contain just over 0.35%. Every individual CD8+ T cell subset underwent sorting in triplicate at 300,000 to 350,000 cells apiece. Study-wide results and limits: Each naive subset displayed comparably high diversity, whereas memory CD8+ cells displayed much lower diversity. Fresh PBMCs went into most assays, and CXCR3 expression partly declined after cryopreservation. TRB CDR3s were more hydrophobic in CXCR3-positive than in CXCR3-negative naive cells.

Sequenced material: naive CXCR3+ CD8+ T cells from blood. Subset defined: CD45RO-CCR7+CD27+CD95- naive CD8+ T cells expressing CXCR3 (TNR3+). This receptor was obtained from a human donor in good health. Some clones in this sample may be carry-over from other donors' samples. This rearrangement joins TRBV28 to TRBJ2-7; as DNA is missing, the TRBD2 call by TCRdb cannot be tested. Here the CDR3 reads CASRETSTHYEQYF.